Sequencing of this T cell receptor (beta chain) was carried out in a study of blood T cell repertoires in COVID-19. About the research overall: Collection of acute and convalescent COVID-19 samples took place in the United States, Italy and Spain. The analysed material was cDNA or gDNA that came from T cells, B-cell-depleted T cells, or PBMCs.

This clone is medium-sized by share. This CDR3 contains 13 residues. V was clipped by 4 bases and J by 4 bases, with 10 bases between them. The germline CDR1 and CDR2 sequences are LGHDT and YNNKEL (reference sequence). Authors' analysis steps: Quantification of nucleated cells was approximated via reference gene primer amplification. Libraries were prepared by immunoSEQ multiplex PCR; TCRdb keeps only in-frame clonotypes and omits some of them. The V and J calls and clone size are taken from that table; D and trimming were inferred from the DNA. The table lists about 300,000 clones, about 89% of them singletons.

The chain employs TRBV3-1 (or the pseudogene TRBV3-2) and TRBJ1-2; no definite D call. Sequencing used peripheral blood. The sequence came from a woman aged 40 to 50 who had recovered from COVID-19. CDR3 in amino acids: CASSPLGPYGYTF. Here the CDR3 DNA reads TGTGCCAGCAGCCCCCTGGGCCCCTATGGCTACACCTTC.